Below are 8 T cell receptor beta chains sequenced from a single sample in a study of control samples from healthy donors and cancer patients (TCRdb year 2020). The library was prepared using the immunoSEQ multiplex PCR assay. Entries here come from immuneACCESS through TCRdb and include only in-frame sequences with V and J called. Some clones fail to appear in such tables; in the studies checked, an unresolved V gene covers under half of the shortfall, and the cause of the remainder is unknown. Within this sample are 65,000 to 80,000 clones, with about nine tenths of them counted one time only. Clones ranked in the top ten supply about 9.9% of the sample. The sequencing sample was made of PBMCs. The receptors come from a woman in her forties or fifties with colorectal cancer.

V gene TRBV30 combines with J gene TRBJ1-6; D may be TRBD1 (5 bases). The germline V gene has CDR1 GTSNPN and CDR2 SVGIG (reference sequence). V lost 4 bases and J lost 6, with 10 bases in between. The CDR3 is 13 residues long. The DNA of the CDR3 is TGTGCCTGGACGGGGGGGTCTAATTCACCCCTCCACTTT. It codes for CAWTGGSNSPLHF.

The chain has TRBV5-1 and TRBJ1-5, with D possibly being TRBD1 (6 bases). V gave up 4 bases and J gave up 7 bases, with 15 bases separating them. The CDR3 sequence is 14 residues long. Germline CDR1 reads SGHRS; CDR2 reads YFSETQ. The CDR3 DNA reads as TGCGCCAGCAGCCTACAGGGAGGGATACAGCCCCAGCATTTT. It encodes CASSLQGGIQPQHF.

This clone appeared a single time. The J gene is TRBJ1-4, the V gene TRBV3-1 (or the pseudogene TRBV3-2); weak D call: TRBD1 (6 bases). Trimming stripped 4 bases from V and 6 bases from J, with 12 bases between. The CDR3 is made up of 14 amino acids. Germline V gene sequence: CDR1 LGHDT, CDR2 YNNKEL (reference sequence). In DNA, the CDR3 is TGTGCCAGCAGCCGAAAGGGGGTGGATGAAAAACTGTTTTTT. This translates into CASSRKGVDEKLFF.

The genes are TRBV19 and TRBJ2-1; no clear D. Germline V lookup: CDR1 LNHDA, CDR2 SQIVND (reference sequence). Trimming removed 5 bases at V and 2 bases at J, with 10 bases between. This CDR3 has 14 amino acids. CDR3 in DNA: TGTGCCAGTAGTTACCCGGGCCCCTACAATGAGCAGTTCTTC. This gives the protein CASSYPGPYNEQFF.

The chain carries TRBV5-1 and TRBJ1-2; no firm D call. The CDR3 sequence is 15 residues long. The V end lost 0 bases, the J end lost 1 base, and 10 bases lay between the germline ends. Germline V gene data show CDR1 as SGHRS and CDR2 as YFSETQ. The CDR3 nucleotides are TGCGCCAGCAGCTTGGCCGAGGGCGATAACTATGGCTACACCTTC. This sequence encodes CASSLAEGDNYGYTF.

In this sample, this clone turned up once. The chain recombines TRBV2 with TRBJ1-2; 7 bases are shared with TRBD1. Germline lookup yields CDR1 SNHLY and CDR2 FYNNEI. Trimming removed 4 bases from V and 4 bases from J; junction bases left unmatched: 6. The CDR3 runs to 14 residues. The CDR3, as DNA: TGTGCCAGCAGTGGATTGGACAGGCTCTATGGCTACACCTTC. As protein: CASSGLDRLYGYTF.

The chain uses TRBV7-2 and TRBJ1-5; 10 nucleotides match TRBD1. CDR1 is SGHTA and CDR2 is FQGNSA in the germline V gene. This CDR3 comprises 15 residues. With 2 bases clipped from V and 7 bases from J, the junction kept 5 bases outside the gene matches. CDR3 DNA sequence: TGTGCCAGCAGCTTATCGACAGGGGGCGGGCAGCCCCAGCATTTT. As protein: CASSLSTGGGQPQHF. The whole variable domain, filled in from reference TRBV7-2 and TRBJ1-5, reads GAGVSQSPSNKVTEKGKDVELRCDPISGHTALYWYRQSLGQGLEFLIYFQGNSAPDKSGLPSDRFSAERTGGSVSTLTIQRTQQEDSAVYLCASSLSTGGGQPQHFGDGTRLSIL.

V is TRBV19 and J is TRBJ2-5; tentatively, D is TRBD1 (5 bases). The V end lost 4 bases, the J end lost 1 base, and 19 bases lay between the germline ends. The CDR3 totals 17 residues. Per the germline V gene, CDR1 is LNHDA and CDR2 is SQIVND (reference sequence). The CDR3 region has the DNA TGTGCCAGTAGTACAACTATAAATCGACAGATCCAAGAGACCCAGTACTTC. Encoded protein: CASSTTINRQIQETQYF.